This T cell receptor (beta chain) originates from a study of T cell clones after liver transplantation. Whole-study results and caveats: These preliminary findings come from unstandardized post-transplant sampling times.

Sequenced by immunoSEQ multiplex PCR; TCRdb stores in-frame clones only, minus some. The sample contains tens of thousands of clones, about 80% of which appear only once. The CDR3 totals 16 residues. CDR1 is SGHRS and CDR2 is YFSETQ in the germline V gene. V lost 0 bases, J lost 2 bases, and 6 bases stayed unmatched. Comment on this clone: Its antigen is not known.

The starting material was CD4+ T cells from blood, obtained 12 months after liver transplant. V is TRBV5-1 and J is TRBJ2-7, with TRBD2 matching over 9 bases. The TCR sequence derives from a human patient who received a liver transplant. Some T cells may have originated in the graft donor. Here the CDR3 reads CASSLVLAGPTYEQYF. The CDR3, as DNA: TGCGCCAGCAGCTTGGTTCTAGCGGGACCTACCTACGAGCAGTACTTC.